Each of the 4 T cell receptor beta chains below was sequenced from the same sample in a study of blood T cell repertoires in COVID-19. The assay was immunoSEQ multiplex PCR, and TCRdb's table has in-frame clones only and misses some. Of hundreds of thousands of clones listed, about 90% are singletons. The sample consisted of PBMCs or T cells enriched from blood (not recorded which). The source is a woman aged 18-29 years with acute COVID-19.

The rearrangement uses TRBV13 and TRBJ2-3; possibly TRBD2 for D (6 bases). The ends were cut back, 6 bases at V and 0 bases at J, with 10 bases in the middle. This CDR3 is built from 14 residues. Germline CDR1 is PRHDT and CDR2 is FYEKMQ (reference sequence). The CDR3, as DNA: TGTGCCAGCAGTGGAACTAGCAGCACAGATACGCAGTATTTT. This gives the protein CASSGTSSTDTQYF.

V usage is TRBV18 and J usage is TRBJ2-5; TRBD2 agrees at 8 bases. J lost 5 bases, V lost 2 bases, and 7 bases had no gene match. The CDR3 spans 15 residues. Germline-derived CDR1 and CDR2 are KGHSH and LQKENI. The CDR3 loop reads CASSPEAGVLETQYF. In nucleotides, the CDR3 is TGTGCCAGCTCACCAGAAGCGGGAGTTTTGGAGACCCAGTACTTC.

The rearrangement uses TRBV4-1 and TRBJ1-4, with D tentatively TRBD1 (5 bases). The V end was cut by 5 bases, the J end by 8 bases, with 21 bases between. Looked up from germline, CDR1 is MGHRA and CDR2 is YSYEKL. This CDR3 region has 16 residues. Here the CDR3 reads CASSFDARGGTEKLFF. The CDR3 DNA sequence: TGCGCCAGCAGCTTTGACGCTAGGGGAGGAACGGAAAAACTGTTTTTT.

The chain links TRBV7-2 to TRBJ1-5, with D possibly being TRBD1 (6 bases). Per the germline V gene, CDR1 is SGHTA and CDR2 is FQGNSA. V lost 5 bases and J lost 7, with 12 bases in between. The CDR3 has 13 residues. The CDR3 DNA follows: TGTGCCAGCAGCCTGACAGGACTCCAGCCCCAGCATTTT. Its protein product is CASSLTGLQPQHF.